One TCR beta chain is described in this entry. Its recognized antigen is unknown. Base qualities are not recorded, but no much larger clone differs from it by a single base. This sample is part of a study of control samples from healthy donors and cancer patients (dated by TCRdb to the early 2020s). From a lookup of the germline V gene, CDR1 and CDR2 are SGHDT and YYEEEE. From the cysteine up to the valine, the CDR3 has a length of 15 residues. The read is trimmed to its CDR3 DNA, 45 bases read in frame from base 1. V is pruned by 3 bases and J by 3 bases, leaving 7 bases of the junction without a gene match. The library was built by means of the immunoSEQ multiplex PCR assay. This immuneACCESS table, as held by TCRdb, lists in-frame sequences with V and J called but not all clones. Of the missing ones, under half trace to an unresolved V gene in checked studies; the others have no known cause. In this sample the table shows over 45,000 clones, more than 80% of which occur a single time. The ten top clones hold 0.65% to 0.9% of the sample.

This clonotype was obtained from a man aged 25 to 40 with colorectal cancer. Sequences were obtained from PBMCs. The chain was built from TRBV5-6 and TRBJ2-7, with 9 central nucleotides matching TRBD1. Here the CDR3 is given as CASSSGTGIFYEQYV. The DNA reads TGTGCCAGCAGCTCCGGGACAGGGATTTTCTACGAGCAGTACGTC.